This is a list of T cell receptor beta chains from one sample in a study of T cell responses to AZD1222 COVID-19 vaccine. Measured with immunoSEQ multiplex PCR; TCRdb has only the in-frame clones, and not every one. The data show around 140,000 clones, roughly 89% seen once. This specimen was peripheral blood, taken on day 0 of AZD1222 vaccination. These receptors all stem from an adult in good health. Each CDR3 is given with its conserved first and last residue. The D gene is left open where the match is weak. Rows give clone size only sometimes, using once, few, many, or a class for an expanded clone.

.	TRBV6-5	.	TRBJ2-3	TGTGCCAGCAGTTACGCCCCCTTGGGTTATACGCAGTATTTT	CASSYAPLGYTQYF
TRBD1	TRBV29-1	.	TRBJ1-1	TGCAGCGTTCGACAGGGTTGGGGAATGAACACTGAAGCTTTCTTT	CSVRQGWGMNTEAFF
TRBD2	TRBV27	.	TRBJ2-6	TGTGCCAGCAGTTCCCCTTCAGTGGGGGGGGATACCGGGGCCAACGTCCTGACTTTC	CASSSPSVGGDTGANVLTF
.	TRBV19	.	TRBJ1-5	TGTGCCAGTAGTCAACAACCGGGACGGGAATATAGCAATCAGCCCCAGCATTTT	CASSQQPGREYSNQPQHF
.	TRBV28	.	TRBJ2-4	TGTGCCAGCAGTTTATCTGAGGGCATTCAGTACTTC	CASSLSEGIQYF
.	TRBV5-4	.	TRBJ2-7	TGTGCCAGCAGCCCCTCCGCAAGTCCCACATTATACGAGCAGTACTTC	CASSPSASPTLYEQYF
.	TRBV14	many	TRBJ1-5	TGTGCCAGCAGCCAAGGTTCGTGGCAGCCCCAGCATTTT	CASSQGSWQPQHF
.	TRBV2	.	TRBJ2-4	TGTGCCAGCAGTGTACAGGGGAGGCAAAACATTCAGTACTTC	CASSVQGRQNIQYF
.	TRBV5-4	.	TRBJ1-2	TGTGCCAGCAGCTTGGTGTCAGCCAACTATGGCTACACCTTC	CASSLVSANYGYTF
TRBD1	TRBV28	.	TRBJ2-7	TGTGCCAGCAGGCAGACCGGGACAGCGGCGTGGGAGCAGTACTTC	CASRQTGTAAWEQYF
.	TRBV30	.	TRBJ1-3	TGTGCCTGGAGTGTTAATAGAAACACCATATATTTT	CAWSVNRNTIYF
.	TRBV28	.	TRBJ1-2	TGTGCCAGCGGCGTACCTTCACGGGATTCTAACTATGGCTACACCTTC	CASGVPSRDSNYGYTF
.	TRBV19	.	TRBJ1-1	TGTGCCAGTAGTCCGGGGGCGAACACTGAAGCTTTCTTT	CASSPGANTEAFF
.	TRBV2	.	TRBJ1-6	TGTGCCAGCAGAGGGGCGGCAGGGGATTCACCCCTCCACTTT	CASRGAAGDSPLHF
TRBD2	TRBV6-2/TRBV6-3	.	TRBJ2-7	TGTGCCAGCAGTTACCCGCCTACTAGCGGGACTTCCTACGAGCAGTACTTC	CASSYPPTSGTSYEQYF
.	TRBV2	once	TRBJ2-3	TGTGCCAGCAGTTCTCGGCCCACAGATACGCAGTATTTT	CASSSRPTDTQYF
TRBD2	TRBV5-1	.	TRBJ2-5	TGCGCCAGCAGCTTGCGAGGAGCTAGCGGAGTTCGGGAGACCCAGTACTTC	CASSLRGASGVRETQYF
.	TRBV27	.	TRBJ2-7	TGTGCCAGCAGTTTAAGCCCCAGGGGCTCTACCTACGAGCAGTACTTC	CASSLSPRGSTYEQYF
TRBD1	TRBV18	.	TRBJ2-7	TGTGCCAGCTCACCGAAGGACAGGGCGAACTACGAGCAGTACTTC	CASSPKDRANYEQYF
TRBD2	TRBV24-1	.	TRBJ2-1	TGTGCCACCAGTACCTCCGGGACTAGCGGGACCCACCGGCTCCATGAGCAGTTCTTC	CATSTSGTSGTHRLHEQFF
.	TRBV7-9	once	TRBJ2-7	TGTGCCAGCAGCCCCCCACTAGGACGACCCTACGAGCAGTACTTC	CASSPPLGRPYEQYF
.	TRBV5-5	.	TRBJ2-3	TGTGCCAGCAGCTTGGCGGTGGCTTCGGGAGATACGCAGTATTTT	CASSLAVASGDTQYF
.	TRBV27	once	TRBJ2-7	TGTGCCAGCAGTGCATCAGGGTTTTCCCCTTACGAGCAGTACTTC	CASSASGFSPYEQYF
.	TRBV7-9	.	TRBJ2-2	TGTGCCAGCAGCTCCATGGGCCCCGCGAACACCGGGGAGCTGTTTTTT	CASSSMGPANTGELFF
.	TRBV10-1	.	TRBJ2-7	TGCGCCAGCTCCCTCGGGACCAACTCCTACGAGCAGTACTTC	CASSLGTNSYEQYF
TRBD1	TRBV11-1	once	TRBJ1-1	TGTGCCAGCCGCCCGGGACAGGTGGGCGGGAACACTGAAGCTTTCTTT	CASRPGQVGGNTEAFF
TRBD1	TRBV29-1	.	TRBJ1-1	TGCAGCGTTGGGGGACAGGGGTTAGCTTTCTTT	CSVGGQGLAFF
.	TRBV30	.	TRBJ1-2	TGTGCCCTCCGAGGACGACAGACCTATTATGACTATGGCTACACCTTC	CALRGRQTYYDYGYTF
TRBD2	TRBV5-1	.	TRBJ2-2	TGCGCCAGCAGAAGGGCACTAGCGGGATCCGGGGAGCTGTTTTTT	CASRRALAGSGELFF
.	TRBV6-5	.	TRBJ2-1	TGTGCCAGCAGTTATAGGGGAGAGCAGTTCTTC	CASSYRGEQFF
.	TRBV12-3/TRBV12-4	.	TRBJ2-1	TGTGCCAGCAGCCCCCAGGGTGCTGAGCAGTTCTTC	CASSPQGAEQFF
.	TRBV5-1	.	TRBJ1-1	TGCGCCAGCAGCTTGCTCGATGTGAACACTGAAGCTTTCTTT	CASSLLDVNTEAFF
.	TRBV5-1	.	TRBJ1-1	TGCGCCAGCAGTCTGGGGTGGAACACTGAAGCTTTCTTT	CASSLGWNTEAFF
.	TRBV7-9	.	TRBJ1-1	TGTGCCAGCAGCCCCCCACGACAGGCCCTGAACACTGAAGCTTTCTTT	CASSPPRQALNTEAFF
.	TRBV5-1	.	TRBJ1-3	TGCGCCAGCAGCTTGGAAGATCCTGGAAACACCATATATTTT	CASSLEDPGNTIYF
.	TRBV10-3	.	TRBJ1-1	TGTGCCATCAGGGAGACAGTTCCGGGGACTGAAGCTTTCTTT	CAIRETVPGTEAFF
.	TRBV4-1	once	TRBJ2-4	TGCGCCAGCAGCCCGGCCAGAGCCAAAAACATTCAGTACTTC	CASSPARAKNIQYF
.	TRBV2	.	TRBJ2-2	TGTGCCAGCAGTGATGAGGCACTAGTGTACACCGGGGAGCTGTTTTTT	CASSDEALVYTGELFF
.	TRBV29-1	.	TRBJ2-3	TGCAGCGTTGTTAGGGGTGGGTTAGATACGCAGTATTTT	CSVVRGGLDTQYF
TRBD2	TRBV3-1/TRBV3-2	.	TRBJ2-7	TGTGCCAGCAGCCATCGCGGGGGGCCCTCCGAGCAGTACTTC	CASSHRGGPSEQYF
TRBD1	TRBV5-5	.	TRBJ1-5	TGTGCCAGCAGCTTGGGACCAGGGGGGCATCAGCCCCAGCATTTT	CASSLGPGGHQPQHF